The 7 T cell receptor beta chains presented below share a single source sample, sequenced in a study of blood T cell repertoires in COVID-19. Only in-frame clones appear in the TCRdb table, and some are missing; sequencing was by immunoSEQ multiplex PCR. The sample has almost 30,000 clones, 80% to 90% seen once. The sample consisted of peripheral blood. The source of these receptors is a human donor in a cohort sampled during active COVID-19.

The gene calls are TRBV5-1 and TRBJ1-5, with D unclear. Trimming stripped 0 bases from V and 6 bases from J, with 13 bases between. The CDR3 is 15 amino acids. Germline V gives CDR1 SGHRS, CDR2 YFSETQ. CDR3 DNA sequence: TGCGCCAGCAGCTTGGGCCTTGGTATGGCTCAGCCCCAGCATTTT. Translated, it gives CASSLGLGMAQPQHF.

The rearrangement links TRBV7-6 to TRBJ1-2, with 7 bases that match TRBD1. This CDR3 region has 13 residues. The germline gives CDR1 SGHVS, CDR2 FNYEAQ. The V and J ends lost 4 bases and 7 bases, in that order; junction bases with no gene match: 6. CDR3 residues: CASSSDRVIGYTF. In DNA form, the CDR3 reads TGTGCCAGCAGCTCAGACAGGGTGATTGGCTACACCTTC.

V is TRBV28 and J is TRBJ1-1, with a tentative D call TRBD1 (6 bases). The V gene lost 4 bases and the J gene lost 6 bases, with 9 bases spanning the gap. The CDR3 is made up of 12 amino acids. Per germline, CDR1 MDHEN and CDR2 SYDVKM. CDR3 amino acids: CASSYGTSEAFF. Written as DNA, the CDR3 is TGTGCCAGCAGTTACGGGACATCTGAAGCTTTCTTT.

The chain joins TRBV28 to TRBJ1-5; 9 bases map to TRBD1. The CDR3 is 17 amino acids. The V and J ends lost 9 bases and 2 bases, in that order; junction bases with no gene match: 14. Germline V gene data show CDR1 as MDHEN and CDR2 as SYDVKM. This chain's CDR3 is CASTGTGIVLRNQPQHF. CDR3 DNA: TGTGCCAGTACCGGGACAGGGATAGTTCTCCGCAATCAGCCCCAGCATTTT.

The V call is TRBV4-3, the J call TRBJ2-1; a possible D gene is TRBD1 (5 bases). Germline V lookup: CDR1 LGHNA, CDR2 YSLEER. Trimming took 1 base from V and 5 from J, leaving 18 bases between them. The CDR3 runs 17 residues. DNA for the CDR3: TGCGCCAGCAGCCAAGCGTGGGGCCTAACCCCTCACAATGAGCAGTTCTTC. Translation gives CASSQAWGLTPHNEQFF.

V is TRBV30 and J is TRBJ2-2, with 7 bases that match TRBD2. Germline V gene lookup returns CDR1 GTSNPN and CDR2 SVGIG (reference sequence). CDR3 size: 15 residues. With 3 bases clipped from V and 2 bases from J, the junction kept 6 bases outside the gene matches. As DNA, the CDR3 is TGTGCCTGGAGCCCCGGGGGGACCAACACCGGGGAGCTGTTTTTT. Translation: CAWSPGGTNTGELFF.

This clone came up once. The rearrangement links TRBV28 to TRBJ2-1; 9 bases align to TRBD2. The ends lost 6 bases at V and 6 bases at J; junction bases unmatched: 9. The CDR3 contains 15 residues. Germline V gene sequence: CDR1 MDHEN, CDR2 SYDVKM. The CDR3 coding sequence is TGTGCCAGCAGCGCCCCGGGACTAGCCGGCAATGAGCAGTTCTTC. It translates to CASSAPGLAGNEQFF. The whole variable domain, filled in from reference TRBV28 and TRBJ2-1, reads DVKVTQSSRYLVKRTGEKVFLECVQDMDHENMFWYRQDPGLGLRLIYFSYDVKMKEKGDIPEGYSVSREKKERFSLILESASTNQTSMYLCASSAPGLAGNEQFFGPGTRLTVL.